The 12 T cell receptor beta chains below all came from one sample that was sequenced in a study of naive and memory T cell subsets. The beta constant-region primer was an equimolar mix of two oligonucleotides covering TRBC1 and TRBC2. TCRdb fed the UMI-ligation and nested PCR reads into MiXCR, producing one record per CDR3 protein. The sample contains about 90,000 distinct CDR3 sequences, 5.5% to 8.5% of which appear only once. What was sequenced was central memory CD4+ T cells from blood. These receptors were taken from a human donor in good health.

A few counts support this clonotype. The rearrangement links TRBV20-1 to TRBJ1-3; weak D call: TRBD1 (5 bases). The V end was cut by 2 bases, the J end by 2 bases, with 16 bases between. The length of the CDR3 is 16 residues. Germline V gives CDR1 DFQATT, CDR2 SNEGSKA (reference sequence). CDR3 loop: CSARTGSKAAGNTIYF. The DNA for the CDR3 is TGCAGTGCTAGAACAGGTAGTAAGGCTGCTGGAAACACCATATATTTT.

This clonotype was picked up a small number of times. This chain joins TRBV7-2 and TRBJ2-5; D is undetermined. V was cut by 2 bases and J by 2 bases, with 9 bases left in between. Germline values: CDR1 SGHTA, CDR2 FQGNSA. The CDR3 extends over 14 amino acids. The CDR3 spells CASSLRGPQETQYF. The CDR3 DNA reads TGTGCCAGCAGCTTACGCGGCCCTCAAGAGACCCAGTACTTC.

This clonotype was observed a handful of times. J is TRBJ2-1 and V is TRBV7-2; D might be TRBD1 or TRBD2, each matching 5 bases. The CDR3 loop spans 13 amino acids. Germline V gene lookup returns CDR1 SGHTA and CDR2 FQGNSA. With 5 bases removed from V and 6 bases from J, the gap between germline ends came to 11 bases. The CDR3 spells CASSPRDGNEQFF. The DNA of the CDR3 is TGTGCCAGCAGCCCCCGGGACGGCAATGAGCAGTTCTTC.

At least ten counts were recorded for this clonotype. The CDR3 DNA sequence: TGTGCCAGCAGTTTAGGTGGGGGCGCCGCGAGTGGCTACACCTTC. Translating gives CASSLGGGAASGYTF. The chain joins TRBV27 to TRBJ1-2; D might be TRBD1 (6 bases). Germline CDR1 reads MNHEY; CDR2 reads SMNVEV (reference sequence). V was clipped by 2 bases and J by 7 bases, with 17 bases between them. There are 15 residues in the CDR3.

This clonotype came up a few times. The rearrangement links TRBV7-9 to TRBJ2-6; weak D call: TRBD2 (6 bases). The length of the CDR3 is 17 residues. Germline assignment: CDR1 SEHNR and CDR2 FQNEAQ (reference sequence). In DNA form, the CDR3 reads TGTGCGGCGCCACGCGGGGACCTTAACTCTGGGGCCAACGTCCTGACTTTC. Translated, it gives CAAPRGDLNSGANVLTF.

This clonotype has at least ten counts. The chain joins TRBV20-1 to TRBJ1-1; D call uncertain. The V gene lost 8 bases and the J gene lost 7 bases, with 17 bases spanning the gap. The CDR3 covers 12 residues. Germline V CDR1 and CDR2: DFQATT, SNEGSKA (reference sequence). The CDR3 DNA is TGCAGTTACCCACGTTCAGGCATTGAAGCTTTCTTT. It translates to CSYPRSGIEAFF.

This clonotype was recorded many times. The genes are TRBV29-1 and TRBJ2-3; tentative D call: TRBD1 (6 bases). Per germline, CDR1 SQVTM and CDR2 ANQGSEA. V was cut by 8 bases and J by 3 bases, with 12 bases left in between. The CDR3 has 12 residues. DNA for the CDR3: TGCAGCCTACGGACAGCTACAGATACGCAGTATTTT. It yields the protein CSLRTATDTQYF.

The V gene is TRBV7-9, the J gene TRBJ1-2; no firm D call. The CDR3 extends over 14 amino acids. The germline gives CDR1 SEHNR, CDR2 FQNEAQ (reference sequence). V shed 5 bases and J shed 5 bases, with 15 bases lying between them. As DNA, the CDR3 is TGTGCCAGCAGCAGGGAGGGTAAAGGATATGGCTACACCTTC. Translating gives CASSREGKGYGYTF.

This clonotype was detected a few times. The chain links TRBV11-2 to TRBJ1-2, with D possibly TRBD1 on 6 matching bases. The V end lost 4 bases, the J end lost 6 bases, and 18 bases lay between the germline ends. CDR3 length: 15 amino acids. Germline V gene sequence: CDR1 SGHAT, CDR2 FQNNGV. CDR3: CASSYPAGQGHGYTF. In DNA form, the CDR3 reads TGTGCCAGCAGCTACCCGGCGGGGCAGGGGCATGGCTACACCTTC. The variable domain in full, completed from reference TRBV11-2 and TRBJ1-2, reads EAGVAQSPRYKIIEKRQSVAFWCNPISGHATLYWYQQILGQGPKLLIQFQNNGVVDDSQLPKDRFSAERLKGVDSTLKIQPAKLEDSAVYLCASSYPAGQGHGYTFGSGTRLTVV.

V gene TRBV19 combines with J gene TRBJ2-3, with D unclear. The CDR3 has 13 residues. Trimming left V 1 base short and J 6 bases short, with 8 bases between. Germline V gene sequence: CDR1 LNHDA, CDR2 SQIVND (reference sequence). The CDR3 nucleotides read TGTGCCAGTAGTATAGCGGGCTCGGATACGCAGTATTTT. Protein product: CASSIAGSDTQYF. The full variable domain, rest sourced from reference TRBV19 and TRBJ2-3, is DGGITQSPKYLFRKEGQNVTLSCEQNLNHDAMYWYRQDPGQGLRLIYYSQIVNDFQKGDIAEGYSVSREKKESFPLTVTSAQKNPTAFYLCASSIAGSDTQYFGPGTRLTVL.

This clonotype showed up many times. V and J are TRBV20-1 and TRBJ1-4; D remains ambiguous. Germline V gives CDR1 DFQATT, CDR2 SNEGSKA (reference sequence). Trimming stripped 6 bases from V and 4 bases from J, with 18 bases between. The CDR3 contains 15 residues. CDR3 sequence (DNA): TGCAGTGCGAACTTGGGGTTAGGCGGTAATGAAAAACTGTTTTTT. Its protein is CSANLGLGGNEKLFF.

This clonotype was counted many times. This sequence joins TRBV10-3 and TRBJ1-1; weak D call: TRBD1 (6 bases). Germline V gives CDR1 ENHRY, CDR2 SYGVKD. The CDR3 consists of 12 residues. Trimming took off 6 bases at V and 5 bases at J, with 10 bases between the two ends. CDR3 residues: CAISAQGTEAFF. The CDR3 DNA is TGTGCCATCAGCGCTCAGGGGACTGAAGCTTTCTTT.